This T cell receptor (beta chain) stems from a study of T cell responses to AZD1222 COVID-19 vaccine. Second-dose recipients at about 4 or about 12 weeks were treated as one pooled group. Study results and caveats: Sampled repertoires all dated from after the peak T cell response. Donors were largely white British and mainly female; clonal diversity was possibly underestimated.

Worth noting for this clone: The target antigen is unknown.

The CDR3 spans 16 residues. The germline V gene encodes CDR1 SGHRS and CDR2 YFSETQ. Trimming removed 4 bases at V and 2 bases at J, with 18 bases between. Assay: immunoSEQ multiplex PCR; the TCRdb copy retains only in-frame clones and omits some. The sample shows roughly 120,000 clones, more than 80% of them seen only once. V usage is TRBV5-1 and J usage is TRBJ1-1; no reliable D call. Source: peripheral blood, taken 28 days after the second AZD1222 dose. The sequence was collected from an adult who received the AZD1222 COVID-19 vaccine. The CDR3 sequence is CASSLQTQLPNTEAFF. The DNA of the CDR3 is TGCGCCAGCAGCCTACAAACACAGTTACCAAACACTGAAGCTTTCTTT.